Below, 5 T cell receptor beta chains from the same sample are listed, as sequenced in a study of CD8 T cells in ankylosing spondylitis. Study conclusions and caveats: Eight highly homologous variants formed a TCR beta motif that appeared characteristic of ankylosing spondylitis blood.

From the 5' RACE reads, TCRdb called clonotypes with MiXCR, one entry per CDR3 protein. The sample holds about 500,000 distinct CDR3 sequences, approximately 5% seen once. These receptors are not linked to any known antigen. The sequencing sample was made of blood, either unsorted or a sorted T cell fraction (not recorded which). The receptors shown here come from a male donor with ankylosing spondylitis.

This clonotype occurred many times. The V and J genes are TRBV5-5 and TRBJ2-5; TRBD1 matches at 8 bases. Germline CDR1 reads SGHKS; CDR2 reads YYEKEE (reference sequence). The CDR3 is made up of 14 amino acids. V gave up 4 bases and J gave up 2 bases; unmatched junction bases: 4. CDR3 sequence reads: CASSPRQGQETQYF. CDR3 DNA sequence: TGTGCCAGCAGCCCGAGACAGGGGCAAGAGACCCAGTACTTC.

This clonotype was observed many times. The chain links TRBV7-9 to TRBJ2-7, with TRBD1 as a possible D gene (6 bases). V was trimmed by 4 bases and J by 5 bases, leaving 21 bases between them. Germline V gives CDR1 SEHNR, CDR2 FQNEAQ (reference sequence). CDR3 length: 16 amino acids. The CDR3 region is CASSSTEQGPIHEQYF. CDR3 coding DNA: TGTGCCAGCAGCTCAACGGAACAGGGCCCGATACACGAGCAGTACTTC.

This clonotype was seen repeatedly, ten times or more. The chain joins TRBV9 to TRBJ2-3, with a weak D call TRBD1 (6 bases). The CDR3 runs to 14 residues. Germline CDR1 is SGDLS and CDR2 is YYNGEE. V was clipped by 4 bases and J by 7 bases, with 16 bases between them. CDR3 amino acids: CASSPLSRDNTQYF. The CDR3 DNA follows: TGTGCCAGCAGCCCACTTAGCCGGGACAATACGCAGTATTTT. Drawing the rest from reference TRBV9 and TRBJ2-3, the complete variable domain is DSGVTQTPKHLITATGQRVTLRCSPRSGDLSVYWYQQSLDQGLQFLIQYYNGEERAKGNILERFSAQQFPDLHSELNLSSLELGDSALYFCASSPLSRDNTQYFGPGTRLTVL.

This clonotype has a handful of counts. For the CDR3, the DNA is TGTGCCAGCACCTTAGGTGGGCGGGACTACAATGAGCAGTTCTTC. Its protein is CASTLGGRDYNEQFF. J is TRBJ2-1 and V is TRBV6-2 or TRBV6-3, with D tentatively TRBD2 (6 bases). V gave up 7 bases and J gave up 3 bases, with 16 bases separating them. Germline CDR1 is MNHEY and CDR2 is SVGEGT. The CDR3 spans 15 residues.

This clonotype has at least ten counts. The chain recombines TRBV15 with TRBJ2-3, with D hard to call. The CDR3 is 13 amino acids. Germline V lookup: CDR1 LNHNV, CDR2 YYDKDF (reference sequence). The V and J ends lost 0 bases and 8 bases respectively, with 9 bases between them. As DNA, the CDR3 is TGTGCCACCAGCAGAGATCTTGCAACTACGCAGTATTTT. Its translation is CATSRDLATTQYF.